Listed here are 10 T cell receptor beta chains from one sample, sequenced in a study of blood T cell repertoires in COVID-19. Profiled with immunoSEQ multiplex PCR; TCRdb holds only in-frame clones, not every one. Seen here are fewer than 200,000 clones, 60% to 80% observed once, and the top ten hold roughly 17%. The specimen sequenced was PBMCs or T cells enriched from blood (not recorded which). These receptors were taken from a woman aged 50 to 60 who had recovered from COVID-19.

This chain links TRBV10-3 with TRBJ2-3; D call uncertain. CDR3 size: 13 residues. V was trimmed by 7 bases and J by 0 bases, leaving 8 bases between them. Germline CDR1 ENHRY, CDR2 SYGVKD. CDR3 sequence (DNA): TGTGCCATCACCGCAACTAGCACAGATACGCAGTATTTT. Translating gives CAITATSTDTQYF.

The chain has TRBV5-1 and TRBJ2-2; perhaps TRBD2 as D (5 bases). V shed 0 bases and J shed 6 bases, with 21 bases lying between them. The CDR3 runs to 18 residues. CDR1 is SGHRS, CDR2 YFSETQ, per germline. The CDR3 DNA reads TGCGCCAGCAGCTTGGTGGGCACCCCATATAGCGCCTCCGGGGAGCTGTTTTTT. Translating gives CASSLVGTPYSASGELFF.

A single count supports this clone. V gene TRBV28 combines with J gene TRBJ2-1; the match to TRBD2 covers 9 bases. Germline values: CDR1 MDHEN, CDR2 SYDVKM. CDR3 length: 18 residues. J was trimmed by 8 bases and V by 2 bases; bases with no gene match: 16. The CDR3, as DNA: TGTGCCAGCAGTTTAGCCCCCGGGGTAGCGGGAGTTCGCGATGAGCAGTTCTTC. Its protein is CASSLAPGVAGVRDEQFF.

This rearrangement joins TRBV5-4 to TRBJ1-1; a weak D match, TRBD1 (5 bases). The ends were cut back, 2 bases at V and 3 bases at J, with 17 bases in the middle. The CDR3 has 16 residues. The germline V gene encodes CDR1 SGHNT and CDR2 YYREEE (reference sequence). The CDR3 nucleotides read TGTGCCAGCAGCTTAGGAGTAGGGGCGTCTGACACTGAAGCTTTCTTT. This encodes CASSLGVGASDTEAFF.

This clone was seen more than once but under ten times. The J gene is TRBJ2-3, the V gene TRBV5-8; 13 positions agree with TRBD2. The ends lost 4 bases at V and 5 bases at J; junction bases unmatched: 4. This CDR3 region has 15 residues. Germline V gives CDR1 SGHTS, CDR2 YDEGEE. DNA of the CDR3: TGTGCCAGCAGCCCCGGGACTAGCGGGGTAGATACGCAGTATTTT. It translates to CASSPGTSGVDTQYF. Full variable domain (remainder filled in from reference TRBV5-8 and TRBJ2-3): EAGVTQSPTHLIKTRGQQATLRCSPISGHTSVYWYQQALGLGLQFLLWYDEGEERNRGNFPPRFSGRQFPNYSSELNVNALELEDSALYLCASSPGTSGVDTQYFGPGTRLTVL.

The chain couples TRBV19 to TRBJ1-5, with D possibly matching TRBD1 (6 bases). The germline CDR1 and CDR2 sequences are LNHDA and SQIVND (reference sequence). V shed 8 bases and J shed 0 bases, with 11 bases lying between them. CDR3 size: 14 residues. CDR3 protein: CASSDRYSNQPQHF. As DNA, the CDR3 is TGTGCCAGTTCGGACAGATATAGCAATCAGCCCCAGCATTTT.

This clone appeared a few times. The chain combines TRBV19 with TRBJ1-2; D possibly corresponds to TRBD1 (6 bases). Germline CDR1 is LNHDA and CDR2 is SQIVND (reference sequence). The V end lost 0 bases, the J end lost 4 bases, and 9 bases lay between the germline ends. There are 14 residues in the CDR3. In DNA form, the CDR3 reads TGTGCCAGTAGTATAGAGACAGGCTTCTATGGCTACACCTTC. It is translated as CASSIETGFYGYTF.

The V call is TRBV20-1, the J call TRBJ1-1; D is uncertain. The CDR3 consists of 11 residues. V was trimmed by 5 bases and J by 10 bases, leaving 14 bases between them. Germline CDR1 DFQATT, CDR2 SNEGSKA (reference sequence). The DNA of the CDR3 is TGCAGTGCTCCAAGCTACCCCCGAGCTTTCTTT. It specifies CSAPSYPRAFF.

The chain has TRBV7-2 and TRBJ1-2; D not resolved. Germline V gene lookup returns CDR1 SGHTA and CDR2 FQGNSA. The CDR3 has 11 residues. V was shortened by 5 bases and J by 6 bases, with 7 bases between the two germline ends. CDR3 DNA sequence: TGTGCCAGCAGCCGACGGGATGGCTACACCTTC. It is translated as CASSRRDGYTF.

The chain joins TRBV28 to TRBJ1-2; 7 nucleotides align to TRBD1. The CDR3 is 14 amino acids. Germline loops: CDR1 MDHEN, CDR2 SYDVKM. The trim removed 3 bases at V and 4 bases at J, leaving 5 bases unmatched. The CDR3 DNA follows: TGTGCCAGCAGTTTTCGGGACAGTCTCTATGGCTACACCTTC. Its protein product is CASSFRDSLYGYTF.